The clone carrying this TCR beta chain was seen only a few times. Germline loops: CDR1 SGHDT, CDR2 YYEEEE. V shed 3 bases and J 0 bases; nucleotides not matched to a gene: 4. The CDR3 runs 16 residues. The data were taken from a study of blood T cell repertoires in COVID-19. In the study overall: The United States, Italy and Spain were the sources of the acute and convalescent COVID-19 samples. PBMCs, B-cell-depleted T cells, or T cells were the source of the cDNA or gDNA that made up the material.

Authors' methods: Amplification with reference gene primers provided the estimates of nucleated cell counts. Produced via immunoSEQ multiplex PCR; TCRdb's table is partial and in-frame only. V and J calls and clone size are given by that table; D and trimming were obtained from the DNA. The sample consists of about 380,000 clones, 85% of them appearing once. Source material: peripheral blood. The source of this sequence is a woman aged 18-29 years with acute or convalescent COVID-19. The V and J genes are TRBV5-6 and TRBJ1-1; 11 positions match TRBD1. For the CDR3, the DNA is TGTGCCAGCAGCTGGGACAGGGGGGCGGTGAACACTGAAGCTTTCTTT. Protein: CASSWDRGAVNTEAFF.